The 17 T cell receptor beta chains listed next were all sequenced from one sample in a study of T cells in localized non-small cell lung cancer. Assay: immunoSEQ multiplex PCR; the TCRdb copy retains only in-frame clones and omits some. This table holds fewer than 20,000 clones, roughly 81% found once. The sample was peripheral blood, taken before any cancer treatment. These receptors originate from an older male donor with stage I lung adenocarcinoma.

The chain links TRBV29-1 to TRBJ2-3; TRBD2 agrees at 8 bases. V lost 4 bases and J lost 4; bases outside the gene matches: 10. The germline gives CDR1 SQVTM, CDR2 ANQGSEA. The CDR3 runs to 15 residues. In nucleotides, the CDR3 is TGCAGCGTTGGAACGGCGGGAGGCAGAGCAGATACGCAGTATTTT. Encoded protein: CSVGTAGGRADTQYF.

This sequence joins TRBV18 and TRBJ2-7; D is unclear. Trimming took off 6 bases at V and 5 bases at J, with 11 bases between the two ends. The CDR3 contains 12 residues. Germline V lookup: CDR1 KGHSH, CDR2 LQKENI. This chain's CDR3 is CASSSRSNEQYF. Written as DNA, the CDR3 is TGTGCCAGCTCCTCGAGGAGTAACGAGCAGTACTTC.

The rearrangement joins TRBV7-2 to TRBJ1-5; D call uncertain. The CDR3 consists of 13 residues. Germline CDR1 SGHTA, CDR2 FQGNSA. Trimming pared 1 base from V and 2 bases from J, leaving 3 bases between. The DNA of the CDR3 is TGTGCCAGCAGCTTAGGGCGCAATCAGCCCCAGCATTTT. It specifies CASSLGRNQPQHF.

This chain links TRBV7-2 with TRBJ2-5; tentatively, D is TRBD1 or TRBD2 (6 bases each). Germline CDR1 SGHTA, CDR2 FQGNSA. Deletions cut 6 bases from V and 2 bases from J, with 19 bases between. CDR3 length: 16 amino acids. The CDR3 is CASRTMGGAVQETQYF. The CDR3 DNA follows: TGTGCCAGCAGAACCATGGGGGGCGCGGTGCAAGAGACCCAGTACTTC. The variable domain in full, with the rest retrieved from reference TRBV7-2 and TRBJ2-5, is GAGVSQSPSNKVTEKGKDVELRCDPISGHTALYWYRQSLGQGLEFLIYFQGNSAPDKSGLPSDRFSAERTGGSVSTLTIQRTQQEDSAVYLCASRTMGGAVQETQYFGPGTRLLVL.

The genes are TRBV29-1 and TRBJ2-1, with TRBD2 matching 7 bases. The V and J ends lost 3 bases and 7 bases, in that order; junction bases with no gene match: 9. Germline CDR1 and CDR2: SQVTM and ANQGSEA. The CDR3 is 14 residues long. CDR3 amino acids: CSVDSWLAANEQFF. CDR3 nucleotides: TGCAGCGTTGATTCGTGGCTAGCGGCGAATGAGCAGTTCTTC.

V is TRBV28 and J is TRBJ2-2, with TRBD1 as a possible D gene (5 bases). This CDR3 region has 15 residues. The ends were cut back, 5 bases at V and 3 bases at J, with 13 bases in the middle. Germline V gene sequence: CDR1 MDHEN, CDR2 SYDVKM. CDR3 sequence: CASSTRTGDTGELFF. In DNA form, the CDR3 reads TGTGCCAGCAGTACCCGAACAGGAGACACCGGGGAGCTGTTTTTT.

The chain carries TRBV19 and TRBJ2-1; 9 nucleotides line up with TRBD2. The germline V gene encodes CDR1 LNHDA and CDR2 SQIVND (reference sequence). The V segment lost 2 bases and the J segment 3 bases; nucleotides outside the gene matches: 8. The length of the CDR3 is 17 residues. CDR3 in amino acids: CASSISAGGPGYNEQFF. CDR3 nucleotides: TGTGCCAGTAGTATATCGGCGGGAGGGCCCGGCTACAATGAGCAGTTCTTC.

The chain is built from TRBV18 and TRBJ1-4; 8 bases are a match to TRBD1. This CDR3 is built from 14 residues. The V gene end was trimmed by 6 bases and the J gene end by 3 bases; junction bases not matched to a gene: 3. From germline, CDR1 is KGHSH and CDR2 LQKENI. The CDR3 coding sequence is TGTGCCAGCTCCCAGGGGGCGCCTAATGAAAAACTGTTTTTT. It codes for CASSQGAPNEKLFF.

This chain uses TRBV7-2 with TRBJ1-2; 10 bases line up with TRBD1. CDR1 and CDR2 (germline): SGHTA, FQGNSA. This CDR3 comprises 15 residues. The V gene end was trimmed by 5 bases and the J gene end by 6 bases; junction bases not matched to a gene: 9. CDR3 amino acids: CASSLQRDRGNGYTF. As DNA, the CDR3 is TGTGCCAGCAGCCTTCAAAGGGACAGGGGTAATGGCTACACCTTC.

V is TRBV9 and J is TRBJ1-1, with 8 bases matching TRBD1. V trimming: 0 bases; J trimming: 4 bases; junction bases outside the gene matches: 5. The V gene's germline CDR1 is SGDLS and CDR2 YYNGEE. This CDR3 region has 15 residues. Written as DNA, the CDR3 is TGTGCCAGCAGCGTAGGGACAGGGCGGGGCACTGAAGCTTTCTTT. Residues: CASSVGTGRGTEAFF.

J is TRBJ2-5 and V is TRBV19; tentatively, D is TRBD1 or TRBD2 (6 bases each). Per germline, CDR1 LNHDA and CDR2 SQIVND (reference sequence). The CDR3 runs to 15 residues. V was cut by 2 bases and J by 0 bases, with 10 bases left in between. The CDR3 sequence: CASSISGAYQETQYF. The CDR3 bases are TGTGCCAGTAGTATATCGGGGGCATACCAAGAGACCCAGTACTTC.

The chain joins TRBV7-9 to TRBJ1-5; unclear D gene. Trimming stripped 3 bases from V and 4 bases from J, with 7 bases between. CDR1 SEHNR and CDR2 FQNEAQ come from the germline V gene (reference sequence). The CDR3 has 13 amino acids. The CDR3 coding sequence is TGTGCCAGCAGCTTCGCCGAGAATCAGCCCCAGCATTTT. It specifies CASSFAENQPQHF.

The chain links TRBV9 to TRBJ1-1; D uncertain. The CDR3 is 13 amino acids. The germline V and J ends were trimmed by 6 bases and 0 bases, with 9 bases remaining between them. Germline lookup yields CDR1 SGDLS and CDR2 YYNGEE. DNA for the CDR3: TGTGCCAGCACCTGGACGGTGAACACTGAAGCTTTCTTT. Translated: CASTWTVNTEAFF.

This clone was detected a few times. The J gene is TRBJ1-5, the V gene TRBV11-2; 10 bases align to TRBD1. Germline-derived CDR1 and CDR2 are SGHAT and FQNNGV. With V trimmed by 5 bases and J by 5 bases, 3 bases remained unmatched. The CDR3 has 14 residues. DNA of the CDR3: TGTGCCAGCAGCGCCGGGACAGGGGATCAGCCCCAGCATTTT. Translation gives CASSAGTGDQPQHF.

The rearrangement links TRBV27 to TRBJ1-5; D uncertain. CDR3 size: 15 residues. Germline CDR1 reads MNHEY; CDR2 reads SMNVEV (reference sequence). Trimming removed 3 bases from V and 0 bases from J, with 9 bases in between. CDR3 coding DNA: TGTGCCAGCAGTTTTTCGACGGATAGCAATCAGCCCCAGCATTTT. Encoded protein: CASSFSTDSNQPQHF.

The chain joins TRBV6-1 to TRBJ1-1; 8 bases are a match to TRBD1. The ends lost 5 bases at V and 11 bases at J; junction bases unmatched: 7. CDR3 length equals 12 residues. Germline-derived CDR1 and CDR2 are MNHNS and SASEGT. The CDR3 coding sequence is TGTGCCAGCAGTCCCCGGACAGGGTTCGCTTTCTTT. This sequence encodes CASSPRTGFAFF.

This clone has just a few counts. The CDR3 is CASSLVRGGSQYEQYF. DNA for the CDR3: TGTGCCAGCAGCTTAGTAAGGGGGGGCAGTCAATACGAGCAGTACTTC. The chain recombines TRBV11-2 with TRBJ2-7; D perhaps matches TRBD2 (7 bases). The germline V gene has CDR1 SGHAT and CDR2 FQNNGV. Trimming removed 1 base at V and 4 bases at J, with 17 bases between. CDR3 length equals 16 residues.